The clone carrying this TCR beta chain occurred once. The data were obtained in a study of T cell changes during pregnancy in multiple sclerosis. After removal of 4 bases from V and 3 bases from J, the junction contained 6 bases not matched to a gene. From germline, CDR1 is SQVTM and CDR2 ANQGSEA. CDR3 length: 15 amino acids. Sequenced by immunoSEQ multiplex PCR; TCRdb stores in-frame clones only, minus some. This sample carries 50,000 or so clones, 91% of them seen once, and the ten largest clones take under 0.6%. The specimen comprised CD4+ T cells from peripheral blood mononuclear cells, sampled after pregnancy. This receptor was taken from a female donor in good health, enrolled as a control in a pregnancy study. The V gene is TRBV29-1, the J gene TRBJ2-1; 10 positions match TRBD2. CDR3 residues: CSVGTSGVDYNEQFF. The CDR3 nucleotides read TGCAGCGTTGGTACTAGCGGGGTTGACTACAATGAGCAGTTCTTC.